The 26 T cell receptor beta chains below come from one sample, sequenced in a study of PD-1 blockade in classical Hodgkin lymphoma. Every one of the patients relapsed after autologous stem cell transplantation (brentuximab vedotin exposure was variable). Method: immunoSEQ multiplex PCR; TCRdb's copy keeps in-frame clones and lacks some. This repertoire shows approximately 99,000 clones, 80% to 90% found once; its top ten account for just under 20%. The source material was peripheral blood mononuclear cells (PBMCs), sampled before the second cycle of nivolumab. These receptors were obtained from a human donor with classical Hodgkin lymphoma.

The CDR3 is CASKTSAGYNSPLHF. The DNA for the CDR3 is TGTGCCAGCAAGACGTCGGCCGGCTATAATTCACCCCTCCACTTT. The gene calls are TRBV6-1 and TRBJ1-6, with D unclear. This CDR3 spans 15 amino acids. Looked up from germline, CDR1 is MNHNS and CDR2 is SASEGT. Deletions cut 7 bases from V and 3 bases from J, with 13 bases between.

The CDR3: CASSLNPSGYEQYF. The CDR3 bases are TGTGCCAGCAGCTTAAATCCTAGCGGGTACGAGCAGTACTTC. The chain is built from TRBV7-2 and TRBJ2-7; TRBD2 aligns across 8 bases. This CDR3 is built from 14 residues. The junction had 4 bases not matched to a gene; V was cut back by 2 bases and J by 4 bases. The germline V gene has CDR1 SGHTA and CDR2 FQGNSA. Full variable domain (remainder filled in from reference TRBV7-2 and TRBJ2-7): GAGVSQSPSNKVTEKGKDVELRCDPISGHTALYWYRQSLGQGLEFLIYFQGNSAPDKSGLPSDRFSAERTGGSVSTLTIQRTQQEDSAVYLCASSLNPSGYEQYFGPGTRLTVT.

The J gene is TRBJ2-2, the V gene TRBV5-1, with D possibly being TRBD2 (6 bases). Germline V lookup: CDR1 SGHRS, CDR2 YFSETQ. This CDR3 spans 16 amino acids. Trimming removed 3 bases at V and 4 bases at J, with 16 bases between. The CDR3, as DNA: TGCGCCAGCAGCTCGACAGCGGGTCGTGGCACCGGGGAGCTGTTTTTT. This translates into CASSSTAGRGTGELFF.

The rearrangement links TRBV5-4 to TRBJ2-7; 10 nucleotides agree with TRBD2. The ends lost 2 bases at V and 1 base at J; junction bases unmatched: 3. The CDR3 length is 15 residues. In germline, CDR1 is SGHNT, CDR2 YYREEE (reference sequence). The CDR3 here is CASSFGLAVSYEQYF. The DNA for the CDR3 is TGTGCCAGCAGCTTTGGACTAGCGGTTTCCTACGAGCAGTACTTC.

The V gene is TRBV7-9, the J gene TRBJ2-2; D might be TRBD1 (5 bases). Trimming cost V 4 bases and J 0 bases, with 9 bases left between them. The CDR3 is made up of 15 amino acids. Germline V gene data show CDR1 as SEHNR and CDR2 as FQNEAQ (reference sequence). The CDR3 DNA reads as TGTGCCAGCAGCTCAGGGTGGGCGAACACCGGGGAGCTGTTTTTT. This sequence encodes CASSSGWANTGELFF.

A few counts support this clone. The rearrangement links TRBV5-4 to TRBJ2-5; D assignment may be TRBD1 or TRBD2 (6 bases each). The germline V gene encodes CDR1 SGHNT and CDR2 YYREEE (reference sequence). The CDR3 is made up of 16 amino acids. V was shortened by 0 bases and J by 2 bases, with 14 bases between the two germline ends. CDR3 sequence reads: CASSLGGVGTQETQYF. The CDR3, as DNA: TGTGCCAGCAGCTTGGGCGGGGTGGGGACACAAGAGACCCAGTACTTC.

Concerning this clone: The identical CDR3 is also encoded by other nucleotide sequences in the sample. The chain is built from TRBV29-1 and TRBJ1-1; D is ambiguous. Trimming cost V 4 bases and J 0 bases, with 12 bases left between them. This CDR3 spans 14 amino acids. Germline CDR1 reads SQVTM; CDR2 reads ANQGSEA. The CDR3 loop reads CSVVQEIMNTEAFF. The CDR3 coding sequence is TGCAGCGTTGTGCAGGAAATCATGAACACTGAAGCTTTCTTT. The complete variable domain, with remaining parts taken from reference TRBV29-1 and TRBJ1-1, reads SAVISQKPSRDICQRGTSLTIQCQVDSQVTMMFWYRQQPGQSLTLIATANQGSEATYESGFVIDKFPISRPNLTFSTLTVSNMSPEDSSIYLCSVVQEIMNTEAFFGQGTRLTVV.

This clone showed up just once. CDR3 sequence reads: CASSPLRLDTEAFF. DNA of the CDR3: TGTGCCAGCAGCCCCCTCAGGCTTGACACTGAAGCTTTCTTT. The chain couples TRBV7-8 to TRBJ1-1; D remains ambiguous. Trimming removed 5 bases at V and 3 bases at J, with 13 bases between. The CDR3 is 14 residues long. Germline loops: CDR1 SGHVS, CDR2 FQNEAQ.

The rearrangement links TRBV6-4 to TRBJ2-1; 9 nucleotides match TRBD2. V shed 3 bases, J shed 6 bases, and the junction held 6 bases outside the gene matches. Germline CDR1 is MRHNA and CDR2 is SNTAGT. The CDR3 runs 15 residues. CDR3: CASSDGLAGRNEQFF. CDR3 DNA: TGTGCCAGCAGTGATGGTCTAGCGGGACGCAATGAGCAGTTCTTC.

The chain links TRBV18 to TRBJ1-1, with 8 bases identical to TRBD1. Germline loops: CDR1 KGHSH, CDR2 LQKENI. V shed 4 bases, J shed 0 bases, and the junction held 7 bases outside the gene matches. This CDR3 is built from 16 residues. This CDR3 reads CASSLGQGPMNTEAFF. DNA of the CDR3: TGTGCCAGCTCACTCGGACAGGGACCCATGAACACTGAAGCTTTCTTT.

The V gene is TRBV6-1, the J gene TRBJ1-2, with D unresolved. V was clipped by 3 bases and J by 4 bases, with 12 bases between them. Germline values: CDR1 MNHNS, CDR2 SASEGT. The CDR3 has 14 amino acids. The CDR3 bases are TGTGCCAGCAGTGATGATTGGCACGCCTATGGCTACACCTTC. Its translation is CASSDDWHAYGYTF.

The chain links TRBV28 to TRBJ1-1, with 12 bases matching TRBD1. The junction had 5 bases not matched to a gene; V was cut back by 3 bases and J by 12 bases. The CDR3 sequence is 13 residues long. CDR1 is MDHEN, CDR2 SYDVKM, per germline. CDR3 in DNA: TGTGCCAGCAGTTTTGGGACAGGGGGCCAAACTTTCTTT. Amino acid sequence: CASSFGTGGQTFF.

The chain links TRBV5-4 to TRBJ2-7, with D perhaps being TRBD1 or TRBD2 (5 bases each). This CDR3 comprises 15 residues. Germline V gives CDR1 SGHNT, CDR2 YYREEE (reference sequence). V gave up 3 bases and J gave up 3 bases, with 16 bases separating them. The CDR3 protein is CASSSGIDGGYEQYF. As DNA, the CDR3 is TGTGCCAGCAGCTCAGGGATCGACGGAGGCTACGAGCAGTACTTC.

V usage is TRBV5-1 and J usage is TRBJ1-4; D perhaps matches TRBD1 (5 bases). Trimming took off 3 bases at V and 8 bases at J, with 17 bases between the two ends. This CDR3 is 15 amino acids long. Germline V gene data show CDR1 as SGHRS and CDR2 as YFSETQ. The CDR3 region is CASSSRQPRDEKLFF. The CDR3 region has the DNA TGCGCCAGCAGCTCCCGACAGCCCCGGGACGAAAAACTGTTTTTT.

The CDR3 spells CASSETGKNEQYF. DNA of the CDR3: TGTGCCAGCAGTGAAACAGGGAAAAACGAGCAGTACTTC. The chain joins TRBV6-1 to TRBJ2-7; D may be TRBD1 (6 bases). The V end was cut by 2 bases, the J end by 5 bases, with 10 bases between. The CDR3 has 13 amino acids. CDR1 is MNHNS, CDR2 SASEGT, per germline.

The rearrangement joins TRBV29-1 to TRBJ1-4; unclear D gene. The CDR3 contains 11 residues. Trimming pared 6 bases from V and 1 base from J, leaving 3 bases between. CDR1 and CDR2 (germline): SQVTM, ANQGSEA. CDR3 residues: CSVGTNEKLFF. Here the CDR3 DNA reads TGCAGCGTAGGAACTAATGAAAAACTGTTTTTT.

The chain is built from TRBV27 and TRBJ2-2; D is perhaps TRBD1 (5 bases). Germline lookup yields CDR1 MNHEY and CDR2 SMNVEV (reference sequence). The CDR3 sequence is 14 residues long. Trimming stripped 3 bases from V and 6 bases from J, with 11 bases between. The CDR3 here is CASSLQGSPGELFF. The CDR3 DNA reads TGTGCCAGCAGTTTGCAGGGATCCCCCGGGGAGCTGTTTTTT.

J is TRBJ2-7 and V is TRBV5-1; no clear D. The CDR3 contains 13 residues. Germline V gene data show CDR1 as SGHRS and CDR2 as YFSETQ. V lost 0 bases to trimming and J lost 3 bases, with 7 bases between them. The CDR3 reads CASSLGGLYEQYF. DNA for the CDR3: TGCGCCAGCAGCTTGGGGGGTCTCTACGAGCAGTACTTC.

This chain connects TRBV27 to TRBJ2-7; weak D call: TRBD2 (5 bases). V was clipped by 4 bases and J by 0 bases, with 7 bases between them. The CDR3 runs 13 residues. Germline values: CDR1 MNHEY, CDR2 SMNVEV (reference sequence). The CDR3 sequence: CASSSRDSYEQYF. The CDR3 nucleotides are TGTGCCAGCAGTTCTCGGGACTCCTACGAGCAGTACTTC.

The CDR3 DNA sequence: TGTGCTAGTGCTTTCGGGACGAGAGCAGATACGCAGTATTTT. It translates to CASAFGTRADTQYF. This chain uses TRBV12-5 with TRBJ2-3, with D perhaps given as TRBD1 or TRBD2 (5 bases each). Per germline, CDR1 LGHNT and CDR2 FRNRAP. V lost 7 bases and J lost 4, with 15 bases in between. The CDR3 totals 14 residues.

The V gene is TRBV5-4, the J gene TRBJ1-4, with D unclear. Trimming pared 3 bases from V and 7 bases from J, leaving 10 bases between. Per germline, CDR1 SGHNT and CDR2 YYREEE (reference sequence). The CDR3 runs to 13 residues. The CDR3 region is CASSWASGEKLFF. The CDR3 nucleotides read TGTGCCAGCAGCTGGGCGAGCGGTGAAAAACTGTTTTTT.

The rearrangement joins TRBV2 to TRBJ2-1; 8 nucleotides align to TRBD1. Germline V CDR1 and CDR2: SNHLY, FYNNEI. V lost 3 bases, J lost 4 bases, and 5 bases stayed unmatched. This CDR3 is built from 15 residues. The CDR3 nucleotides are TGTGCCAGCAGTGAGGGGGACAGGAGATACAATGAGCAGTTCTTC. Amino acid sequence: CASSEGDRRYNEQFF.

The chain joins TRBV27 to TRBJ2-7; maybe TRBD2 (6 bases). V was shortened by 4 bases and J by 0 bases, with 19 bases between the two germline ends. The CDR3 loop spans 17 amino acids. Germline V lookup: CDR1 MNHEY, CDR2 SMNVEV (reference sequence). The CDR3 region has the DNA TGTGCCAGCAGTTCCTCCCGGGGTGGGCGGGGCTCCTACGAGCAGTACTTC. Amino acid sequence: CASSSSRGGRGSYEQYF.

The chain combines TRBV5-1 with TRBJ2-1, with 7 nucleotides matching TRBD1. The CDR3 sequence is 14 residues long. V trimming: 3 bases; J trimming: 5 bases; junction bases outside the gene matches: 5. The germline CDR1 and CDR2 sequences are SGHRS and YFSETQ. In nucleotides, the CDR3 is TGCGCCAGCAGCTGGACAGGCATCGACAATGAGCAGTTCTTC. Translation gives CASSWTGIDNEQFF.

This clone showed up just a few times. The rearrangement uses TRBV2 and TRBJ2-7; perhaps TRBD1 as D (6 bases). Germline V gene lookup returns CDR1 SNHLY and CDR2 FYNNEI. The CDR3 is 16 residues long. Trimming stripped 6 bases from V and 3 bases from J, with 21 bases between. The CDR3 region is CASRVTGLVPLYEQYF. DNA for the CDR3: TGTGCCAGCAGGGTGACAGGTTTGGTGCCCCTCTACGAGCAGTACTTC. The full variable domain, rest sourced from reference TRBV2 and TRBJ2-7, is EPEVTQTPSHQVTQMGQEVILRCVPISNHLYFYWYRQILGQKVEFLVSFYNNEISEKSEIFDDQFSVERPDGSNFTLKIRSTKLEDSAMYFCASRVTGLVPLYEQYFGPGTRLTVT.

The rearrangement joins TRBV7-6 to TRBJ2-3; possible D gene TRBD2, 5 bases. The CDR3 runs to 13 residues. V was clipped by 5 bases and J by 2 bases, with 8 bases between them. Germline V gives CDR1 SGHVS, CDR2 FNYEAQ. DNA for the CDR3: TGTGCCAGCAGCCCCCGGGACACAGATACGCAGTATTTT. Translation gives CASSPRDTDTQYF.